These T cell receptor beta chains were read from a single sample in a study of T cells after somatic rescue of genetic block. Only in-frame clones appear in the TCRdb table, and some are missing; sequencing was by immunoSEQ multiplex PCR. The sample has 14,000 to 15,000 clones; approximately 72% are singletons. Sequencing was performed on peripheral blood mononuclear cells (PBMCs). The receptors come from a boy aged 5 to 17. Each CDR3 is given with its conserved first and last residue. D genes are given only for firm matches. Only some rows state a clone size, as once, few, many or a class for expanded clones.

D gene	clone size	V gene	J gene	CDR3 length	CDR3 protein	CDR3 DNA
NA	few	TRBV5-1	TRBJ2-5	12	CASSLVQETQYF	TGCGCCAGCAGCTTGGTCCAAGAGACCCAGTACTTC
NA	NA	TRBV5-8	TRBJ2-3	14	CASSLVPFTDTQYF	TGTGCCAGCAGCTTGGTTCCGTTCACAGATACGCAGTATTTT
NA	NA	TRBV2	TRBJ1-6	16	CASSERQGKFYSPLHF	TGTGCCAGCAGTGAACGGCAGGGGAAATTTTATTCACCCCTCCACTTT
NA	few	TRBV10-3	TRBJ1-5	15	CAISESGASNQPQHF	TGTGCCATCAGTGAGTCGGGTGCTAGCAATCAGCCCCAGCATTTT
NA	NA	TRBV28	TRBJ1-5	15	CASSLEIWGGQPQHF	TGTGCCAGCAGTTTGGAAATCTGGGGGGGGCAGCCCCAGCATTTT
NA	NA	TRBV28	TRBJ1-6	18	CASSLSRGLLLTNSPLHF	TGTGCCAGCAGTTTGAGTCGGGGACTACTCCTCACTAATTCACCCCTCCACTTT
NA	NA	TRBV5-6	TRBJ2-3	14	CASSWRGSTDTQYF	TGTGCCAGCAGCTGGAGGGGAAGCACAGATACGCAGTATTTT
TRBD1	NA	TRBV18	TRBJ1-3	15	CASSPPRTGGNTIYF	TGTGCCAGCTCACCTCCAAGGACAGGGGGAAACACCATATATTTT
TRBD1	NA	TRBV30	TRBJ1-4	14	CAWSVGTVNEKLFF	TGTGCCTGGAGTGTAGGGACAGTTAATGAAAAACTGTTTTTT
NA	NA	TRBV5-1	TRBJ1-4	16	CASSLGGIKTNEKLFF	TGCGCCAGCAGCTTGGGAGGGATTAAGACTAATGAAAAACTGTTTTTT
NA	NA	TRBV11-3	TRBJ2-3	14	CASSLRGGLDTQYF	TGTGCCAGCAGCTTAAGGGGGGGGCTGGATACGCAGTATTTT
NA	NA	TRBV6-6	TRBJ1-4	11	CASSYVEELFF	TGTGCCAGCAGTTACGTGGAGGAACTGTTTTTT
NA	NA	TRBV28	TRBJ1-2	14	CASSLGGAGYGYTF	TGTGCCAGCAGTTTGGGGGGCGCTGGATATGGCTACACCTTC
NA	NA	TRBV19	TRBJ1-4	10	CEGPNEKLFF	TGTGAGGGACCTAATGAAAAACTGTTTTTT
NA	NA	TRBV23-1	TRBJ2-7	14	CASILMSRENEQYF	TGCGCCAGCATCCTAATGTCACGGGAAAACGAGCAGTACTTC
TRBD1	NA	TRBV19	TRBJ1-5	15	CASRRGDREHQPQHF	TGTGCCAGTAGACGAGGGGACAGGGAGCATCAGCCCCAGCATTTT